The 20 T cell receptor beta chains reported below all come from one sample, sequenced in a study of blood T cells in healthy people across ages. Through a sample-barcoded 5' primer and a J-beta primer mix, a second PCR was run for about 7 to 12 cycles. From the 5' RACE reads, TCRdb called clonotypes with MiXCR, one entry per CDR3 protein. The table includes 700,000 to 900,000 distinct CDR3 sequences, around 25% detected once. The sample was also linked to a second study, of T cells of mothers and their children.

Sequenced material: blood. The receptors originated from a boy aged 5-17 years in good health.

This clonotype has more than one count but fewer than ten. This sequence joins TRBV20-1 and TRBJ1-5, with D maybe TRBD1 (6 bases). CDR3 length: 14 amino acids. V shed 0 bases and J shed 6 bases, with 12 bases lying between them. Germline-derived CDR1 and CDR2 are DFQATT and SNEGSKA (reference sequence). The chain's CDR3 is CSARDGGGSQPQHF. The CDR3 region has the DNA TGCAGTGCTAGAGATGGGGGCGGGAGTCAGCCCCAGCATTTT.

The chain is built from TRBV20-1 and TRBJ2-1, with TRBD2 identical over 8 bases. CDR1 and CDR2 from the germline V gene are DFQATT and SNEGSKA (reference sequence). CDR3 length: 14 amino acids. V lost 0 bases and J lost 7; bases outside the gene matches: 5. Here the CDR3 reads CSAREAGGLNEQFF. CDR3 sequence (DNA): TGCAGTGCTAGAGAGGCGGGGGGCTTAAATGAGCAGTTCTTC.

V and J are TRBV7-9 and TRBJ2-7, with a tentative D call TRBD1 (6 bases). Germline V gene lookup returns CDR1 SEHNR and CDR2 FQNEAQ (reference sequence). V was shortened by 4 bases and J by 5 bases, with 15 bases between the two germline ends. The CDR3 contains 14 residues. The CDR3 nucleotides read TGTGCCAGCAGCTCGAAGACAGGCATCAACGAGCAGTACTTC. This sequence encodes CASSSKTGINEQYF.

This clonotype was counted between two and nine times. V is TRBV12-3 or TRBV12-4 and J is TRBJ2-3; a possible D gene is TRBD1 (5 bases). Trimming pared 5 bases from V and 4 bases from J, leaving 16 bases between. The CDR3 is 15 amino acids. The CDR3 spells CASSTKPGLADTQYF. In nucleotides, the CDR3 is TGTGCCAGCAGTACCAAACCAGGGTTGGCAGATACGCAGTATTTT.

The chain couples TRBV7-2 to TRBJ2-5; 10 bases are a match to TRBD2. The CDR3 is made up of 17 amino acids. Germline-derived CDR1 and CDR2 are SGHTA and FQGNSA. V was clipped by 4 bases and J by 7 bases; unmatched bases: 15. CDR3 nucleotide sequence: TGTGCCAGCAGCTCGAGGGTCGGGATAGCGGGGGGAGGGACCCAGTACTTC. Its translation: CASSSRVGIAGGGTQYF.

This chain uses TRBV7-9 with TRBJ1-5; TRBD1 is a possible D gene (6 bases). The V end lost 2 bases, the J end lost 3 bases, and 8 bases lay between the germline ends. The germline gives CDR1 SEHNR, CDR2 FQNEAQ (reference sequence). The CDR3 loop spans 14 amino acids. CDR3 nucleotide sequence: TGTGCCAGCAGCTTACCAGGGGCCAATCAGCCCCAGCATTTT. Its translation is CASSLPGANQPQHF.

This chain joins TRBV6-2 or TRBV6-3 and TRBJ2-5; TRBD2 is a possible D gene (5 bases). Between the trimmed V and J ends, which lost 3 bases and 4 bases, there was a span of 18 bases. The CDR3 consists of 16 residues. In germline, CDR1 is MNHEY, CDR2 SVGEGT. This CDR3 reads CASSYTRLPRGETQYF. For the CDR3, the DNA is TGTGCCAGCAGTTATACTAGACTCCCCCGTGGAGAGACCCAGTACTTC.

The rearrangement uses TRBV9 and TRBJ2-5; weak D call: TRBD2 (6 bases). V was pared by 0 bases and J by 2 bases, with 11 bases between. The germline gives CDR1 SGDLS, CDR2 YYNGEE. The CDR3 consists of 15 residues. CDR3 in DNA: TGTGCCAGCAGCGTAGGTCCCAGCGGGCAAGAGACCCAGTACTTC. This gives the protein CASSVGPSGQETQYF. The variable domain in full, with the rest retrieved from reference TRBV9 and TRBJ2-5, is DSGVTQTPKHLITATGQRVTLRCSPRSGDLSVYWYQQSLDQGLQFLIQYYNGEERAKGNILERFSAQQFPDLHSELNLSSLELGDSALYFCASSVGPSGQETQYFGPGTRLLVL.

This clonotype was counted only a few times. This chain uses TRBV7-2 with TRBJ2-5; D perhaps matches TRBD2 (7 bases). The DNA end is a closer match to TRBJ2-1, so the J assignment may be wrong. This CDR3 contains 15 residues. The germline V gene has CDR1 SGHTA and CDR2 FQGNSA. CDR3 DNA: TGTGCCAGCAGCTTGGGAGGGGGGGCATACGATGAGCAGTTCTTC. This codes for CASSLGGGAYDEQFF.

This clonotype was seen only a few times. This chain joins TRBV11-2 and TRBJ2-7; 7 bases fit TRBD2. The ends lost 1 base at V and 3 bases at J; junction bases unmatched: 6. This CDR3 contains 15 residues. Per the germline V gene, CDR1 is SGHAT and CDR2 is FQNNGV. CDR3 nucleotides: TGTGCCAGCAGCTTAGCCGGGGGGTCCATCTACGAGCAGTACTTC. The encoded protein is CASSLAGGSIYEQYF.

This clonotype has only a few counts. The chain combines TRBV27 with TRBJ2-1; the match to TRBD2 covers 9 bases. This CDR3 has 15 residues. Germline lookup yields CDR1 MNHEY and CDR2 SMNVEV (reference sequence). With 2 bases clipped from V and 6 bases from J, the junction kept 5 bases outside the gene matches. The CDR3 nucleotides are TGTGCCAGCAGTTTAATCGCGGGGGGGCCCAATGAGCAGTTCTTC. Translated: CASSLIAGGPNEQFF.

The CDR3 sequence is CASSSAREGDTQYF. The CDR3 coding sequence is TGTGCCAGCAGCTCGGCCCGGGAGGGAGATACGCAGTATTTT. This rearrangement joins TRBV5-5 to TRBJ2-3, with 8 bases matching TRBD2. The CDR3 covers 14 residues. V shed 3 bases, J shed 5 bases, and the junction held 5 bases outside the gene matches. CDR1 and CDR2 from the germline V gene are SGHKS and YYEKEE (reference sequence).

This clonotype turned up a few times. Germline and junction disagree at one end, which may indicate a read error. This rearrangement joins TRBV7-9 to TRBJ2-1, with D perhaps matching TRBD1 (5 bases). Germline V gives CDR1 SEHNR, CDR2 FQNEAQ (reference sequence). The CDR3 totals 13 residues. CDR3: CASSLGQGHEQHF. As DNA, the CDR3 is TGTGCCAGCAGCTTAGGGCAGGGCCACGAGCAGCACTTC.

This chain links TRBV21-1 with TRBJ2-1; no DNA check was done on the table's D call, TRBD1. TRBV21-1 is a pseudogene. This CDR3 is built from 20 residues. This CDR3 is CASSKEVRRVDRRLYNEQFF. The CDR3 DNA follows: TGTGCCAGCAGCAAAGAGGTCAGGAGGGTGGACAGGCGACTCTACAATGAGCAGTTCTTC.

The chain couples TRBV6-1 to TRBJ1-1, with D possibly matching TRBD1 (6 bases). CDR3 length equals 16 residues. V was pared by 0 bases and J by 12 bases, with 23 bases between. The germline V gene has CDR1 MNHNS and CDR2 SASEGT. The CDR3 region is CASSEALETWGATTFF. As DNA, the CDR3 is TGTGCCAGCAGTGAAGCCCTGGAGACGTGGGGGGCTACGACTTTCTTT.

The chain uses TRBV7-9 and TRBJ2-7, with D hard to call. In germline, CDR1 is SEHNR, CDR2 FQNEAQ (reference sequence). Trimming shortened V by 3 bases and J by 3 bases, and 9 bases separated the two germline ends. The CDR3 has 13 amino acids. CDR3 DNA sequence: TGTGCCAGCAGCTTCGAGACAAACTACGAGCAGTACTTC. Translated, it gives CASSFETNYEQYF.

The V gene is TRBV12-5, the J gene TRBJ2-3, with TRBD2 identical over 8 bases. The CDR3 totals 15 residues. The V gene end was trimmed by 6 bases and the J gene end by 3 bases; junction bases not matched to a gene: 8. CDR1 LGHNT and CDR2 FRNRAP come from the germline V gene. CDR3: CASGAGGLRTDTQYF. In DNA, the CDR3 is TGTGCTAGTGGGGCGGGGGGCCTGAGGACAGATACGCAGTATTTT.

The sample holds a few counts of this clonotype. J is TRBJ2-5 and V is TRBV12-3 or TRBV12-4, with D possibly called TRBD1 or TRBD2 (5 bases each). This CDR3 is built from 14 residues. Trimming took off 3 bases at V and 4 bases at J, with 12 bases between the two ends. Written as DNA, the CDR3 is TGTGCCAGCAGTTTCGTCAGGGCGGGAGAGACCCAGTACTTC. It translates to CASSFVRAGETQYF.

V and J are TRBV9 and TRBJ2-2, with D possibly matching TRBD2 (6 bases). Trimming took 2 bases from V and 2 from J, leaving 13 bases between them. The CDR3 runs 16 residues. CDR1 SGDLS and CDR2 YYNGEE come from the germline V gene. CDR3 residues: CASSVQGGSNTGELFF. In DNA form, the CDR3 reads TGTGCCAGCAGCGTCCAGGGAGGCAGCAACACCGGGGAGCTGTTTTTT.

This rearrangement joins TRBV7-2 to TRBJ2-5, with TRBD1 as a possible D gene (5 bases). The CDR3 runs 14 residues. The germline V gene encodes CDR1 SGHTA and CDR2 FQGNSA. The V and J ends lost 4 bases and 4 bases respectively, with 13 bases between them. CDR3 nucleotides: TGTGCCAGCAGCTCAAGTGGGGCTAGAGAGACCCAGTACTTC. Protein: CASSSSGARETQYF.